This T cell receptor (beta chain) appears in the sequencing data of a study of Ad26.COV2.S vaccination and SARS-CoV-2 variants. At the level of the study: Ad26.COV2.S shots went into the muscle once or twice, 56 days apart. Findings and caveats of the study: Non-spike TCR breadth did not differ much between vaccine and placebo recipients. Substantial breadth in spike-specific CD8+ and CD4+ T cell responses was reportedly seen after vaccination.

The V gene end was trimmed by 2 bases and the J gene end by 3 bases; junction bases not matched to a gene: 7. In germline, CDR1 is MNHEY, CDR2 SVGAGI. The CDR3 extends over 15 amino acids. About this clone: Its cognate antigen is unknown.

The sample's treatment: around 19 received Ad26.COV2.S at low or high dose, single or two shots; several received placebo; per-sample allocation not given. Sampling was performed 63 days after the first vaccine or placebo injection. Whoever gave the sample was an adult aged 18-55 years in Boston. Repertoires were generated with immunoSEQ multiplex PCR, while TCRdb's copy carries only in-frame clones and drops some. Among approximately 460,000 clones, roughly nine tenths were seen once, and the ten largest hold 1.7%. The receptor's source is a person between 18 and 65 years old who received the Ad26.COV2.S COVID-19 vaccine or a placebo. V gene TRBV6-5 combines with J gene TRBJ2-7, with 7 bases identical to TRBD1. The sample was peripheral blood, taken in a trial of Ad26.COV2.S vaccine versus placebo. In DNA, the CDR3 is TGTGCCAGCAGTTACACAGGGGCCTCCCGCTACGAGCAGTACTTC. It is translated as CASSYTGASRYEQYF.